The source of this T cell receptor (beta chain) is a study of blood T cell repertoires in COVID-19. The table came from immunoSEQ multiplex PCR; TCRdb's copy has only in-frame clones and leaves some out. The profile shows 150,000 or so clones, roughly 80% of them singletons. The V end lost 0 bases, the J end lost 1 base, and 15 bases lay between the germline ends. CDR1 and CDR2 (germline): LGHDT, YNNKEL (reference sequence). This CDR3 has 17 residues. Sequencing was done on a sample of PBMCs or T cells enriched from blood (not recorded which). This chain uses TRBV3-1 (or the pseudogene TRBV3-2) with TRBJ1-1; tentatively, D is TRBD1 (6 bases). This sequence was found in a man aged 50 or older who had recovered from COVID-19. In nucleotides, the CDR3 is TGTGCCAGCAGCCAAGAGGGATCGGACAGACGGAACACTGAAGCTTTCTTT. Translating gives CASSQEGSDRRNTEAFF.